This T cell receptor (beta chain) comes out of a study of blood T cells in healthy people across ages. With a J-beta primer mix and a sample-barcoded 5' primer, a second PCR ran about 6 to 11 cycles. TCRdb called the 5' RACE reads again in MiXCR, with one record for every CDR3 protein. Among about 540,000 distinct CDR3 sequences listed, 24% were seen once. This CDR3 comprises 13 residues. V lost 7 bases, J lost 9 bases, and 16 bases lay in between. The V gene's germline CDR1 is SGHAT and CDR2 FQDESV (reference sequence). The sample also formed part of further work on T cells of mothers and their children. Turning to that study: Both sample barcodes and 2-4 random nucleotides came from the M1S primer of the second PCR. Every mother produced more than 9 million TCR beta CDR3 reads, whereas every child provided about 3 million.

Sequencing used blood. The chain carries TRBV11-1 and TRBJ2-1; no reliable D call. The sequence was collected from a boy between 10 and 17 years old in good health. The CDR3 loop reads CASTGMELLEQFF. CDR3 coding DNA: TGTGCCAGCACTGGGATGGAGTTGCTTGAGCAGTTCTTC.